The 28 T cell receptor beta chains reported below all come from one sample, sequenced in a study of cytomegalovirus exposure and HLA in healthy donors (dated by TCRdb to about 2017). Library generation was performed with the immunoSEQ multiplex PCR assay. The multiplex PCR relied on a mix of 60 forward primers for TCR Vbeta segments and 13 reverse primers for TCR Jbeta segments. The table comes from immuneACCESS by way of TCRdb, which keeps in-frame sequences with V and J called. Part of the clones is missing from these tables; in studies checked, under half for an unresolved V gene and the rest for unknown reasons. In all, the sample holds about 140,000 clones, and roughly 76% of those were seen once. The leading ten clones occupy under 2% of the sample. Sequenced material: PBMCs. All receptors come from a female donor in good health and CMV-seronegative.

Remarks on this clone: The sample carries other DNA sequences with the same CDR3. The rearrangement uses TRBV27 and TRBJ2-5; TRBD1 is a possible D gene (5 bases). This CDR3 is built from 15 residues. Germline CDR1 and CDR2: MNHEY and SMNVEV (reference sequence). Trimming removed 3 bases from V and 2 bases from J, with 13 bases in between. The CDR3 here is CASSLKGNRQETQYF. The CDR3 region has the DNA TGTGCCAGCAGTTTGAAAGGAAACAGGCAAGAGACCCAGTACTTC.

The rearrangement joins TRBV18 to TRBJ1-1; unclear D gene. There are 14 residues in the CDR3. Germline V gene sequence: CDR1 KGHSH, CDR2 LQKENI. Trimming took 3 bases from V and 3 from J, leaving 11 bases between them. CDR3 sequence (DNA): TGTGCCAGCTCACCCTTGGGCACCCACACTGAAGCTTTCTTT. Translation: CASSPLGTHTEAFF.

J is TRBJ1-4 and V is TRBV7-9; a possible D gene is TRBD1 (5 bases). CDR3 length equals 15 residues. V lost 5 bases, J lost 5 bases, and 15 bases lay in between. The germline V gene encodes CDR1 SEHNR and CDR2 FQNEAQ (reference sequence). The CDR3 sequence is CASSRVTEYNEKLFF. CDR3 DNA sequence: TGTGCCAGCAGCCGGGTGACAGAATACAATGAAAAACTGTTTTTT.

This clone was seen just once. The rearrangement uses TRBV19 and TRBJ1-1; TRBD1 is a possible D gene (6 bases). This CDR3 spans 14 amino acids. V was cut by 6 bases and J by 2 bases, with 13 bases left in between. The germline gives CDR1 LNHDA, CDR2 SQIVND (reference sequence). The CDR3 region has the DNA TGTGCCAGTAGGACCCGGACAGATAACACTGAAGCTTTCTTT. It specifies CASRTRTDNTEAFF.

The V gene is TRBV7-8, the J gene TRBJ1-6; a possible D gene is TRBD1 (5 bases). The CDR3 runs 14 residues. V shed 4 bases and J shed 10 bases, with 14 bases lying between them. CDR1 SGHVS and CDR2 FQNEAQ come from the germline V gene. CDR3 bases: TGTGCCAGCAGCTCGGGTTCAACAGGATCACCCCTCCACTTT. Translating it yields CASSSGSTGSPLHF.

The chain recombines TRBV4-1 with TRBJ2-1; 10 bases line up with TRBD2. CDR1 is MGHRA, CDR2 YSYEKL, per germline. The CDR3 covers 15 residues. The CDR3 reads CAASSGSRSYNEQFF. The CDR3 coding sequence is TGCGCAGCCTCTAGCGGGAGTAGGTCCTACAATGAGCAGTTCTTC.

This clone was seen only once. The chain joins TRBV5-1 to TRBJ2-3; 7 nucleotides line up with TRBD2. In germline, CDR1 is SGHRS, CDR2 YFSETQ. The CDR3 consists of 14 residues. V lost 4 bases and J lost 6; bases outside the gene matches: 8. CDR3 DNA sequence: TGCGCCAGCAGCATGGGGGGGGTTGAGGATACGCAGTATTTT. Translated: CASSMGGVEDTQYF.

The chain couples TRBV18 to TRBJ1-1; maybe TRBD1 (6 bases). Germline-derived CDR1 and CDR2 are KGHSH and LQKENI. This CDR3 comprises 14 residues. Trimming removed 0 bases from V and 6 bases from J, with 11 bases in between. The CDR3 nucleotides are TGTGCCAGCTCACCACCCAACAGGGTCGCTGAAGCTTTCTTT. Translating gives CASSPPNRVAEAFF.

The rearrangement uses TRBV14 and TRBJ2-1, with 9 bases identical to TRBD1. Germline CDR1 and CDR2: SGHDN and FVKESK. The trim removed 1 base at V and 3 bases at J, leaving 4 bases unmatched. The CDR3 totals 16 residues. The CDR3 DNA sequence: TGTGCCAGCAGCCAAGGCCAGGACAGGGGCTACAATGAGCAGTTCTTC. Protein sequence: CASSQGQDRGYNEQFF.

This rearrangement joins TRBV5-1 to TRBJ1-2, with D maybe TRBD1 (6 bases). Germline CDR1 SGHRS, CDR2 YFSETQ. The CDR3 spans 14 residues. Between the trimmed V and J ends, which lost 5 bases and 4 bases, there was a span of 15 bases. The CDR3 protein is CASREEQGSYGYTF. The CDR3 DNA follows: TGCGCCAGCAGAGAAGAACAGGGTTCCTATGGCTACACCTTC.

The chain combines TRBV27 with TRBJ1-1; 7 bases are shared with TRBD1. V lost 5 bases, J lost 3 bases, and 6 bases stayed unmatched. CDR1 and CDR2 from the germline V gene are MNHEY and SMNVEV (reference sequence). The CDR3 is 14 residues long. The CDR3 loop is CASSPTGTDTEAFF. CDR3 coding DNA: TGTGCCAGCAGTCCAACCGGGACAGACACTGAAGCTTTCTTT.

The rearrangement joins TRBV11-2 to TRBJ2-7, with D possibly matching TRBD2 (5 bases). The CDR3 consists of 17 residues. V was trimmed by 3 bases and J by 2 bases, leaving 20 bases between them. Germline assignment: CDR1 SGHAT and CDR2 FQNNGV. DNA for the CDR3: TGTGCCAGCAGCTTTGGGTCGGGGTTTGATACTCCCTACGAGCAGTACTTC. This translates into CASSFGSGFDTPYEQYF.

J is TRBJ1-1 and V is TRBV19; D is uncertain. Germline assignment: CDR1 LNHDA and CDR2 SQIVND (reference sequence). The V end lost 5 bases, the J end lost 1 base, and 17 bases lay between the germline ends. The CDR3 totals 16 residues. CDR3 loop: CASSARRHSGNTEAFF. Written as DNA, the CDR3 is TGTGCCAGTAGTGCCCGGAGGCACAGTGGGAACACTGAAGCTTTCTTT.

The chain combines TRBV5-8 with TRBJ2-1; 7 nucleotides line up with TRBD2. The CDR3 runs 16 residues. Germline CDR1 and CDR2: SGHTS and YDEGEE. V lost 0 bases and J lost 2; bases outside the gene matches: 5. CDR3 loop: CASSLGVAGTYNEQFF. DNA for the CDR3: TGTGCCAGCAGCTTGGGAGTAGCGGGCACCTACAATGAGCAGTTCTTC.

The rearrangement joins TRBV7-9 to TRBJ2-2; 10 bases are shared with TRBD2. This CDR3 has 17 amino acids. CDR1 is SEHNR, CDR2 FQNEAQ, per germline (reference sequence). The J segment lost 7 bases and the V segment lost 6 bases, leaving 14 bases of the junction unmatched. The CDR3 loop is CASRRNWTSGTIGELFF. DNA of the CDR3: TGTGCCAGCAGGCGCAACTGGACTAGCGGTACCATCGGGGAGCTGTTTTTT.

The chain uses TRBV11-2 and TRBJ2-5; tentatively, D is TRBD2 (6 bases). This CDR3 region has 13 residues. Looked up from germline, CDR1 is SGHAT and CDR2 is FQNNGV. Trimming left V 1 base short and J 9 bases short, with 12 bases between. Here the CDR3 reads CASSLVRGSAQYF. The CDR3 DNA reads TGTGCCAGCAGCTTAGTTCGGGGGTCGGCCCAGTACTTC.

In nucleotides, the CDR3 is TGTGCCAGCAGCGTAACAGCGGGAACGGGGGAGCAGTACTTC. Amino acid sequence: CASSVTAGTGEQYF. The V call is TRBV9, the J call TRBJ2-7; 7 nucleotides align to TRBD2. The V gene's germline CDR1 is SGDLS and CDR2 YYNGEE. The V gene end was trimmed by 1 base and the J gene end by 7 bases; junction bases not matched to a gene: 8. The length of the CDR3 is 14 residues.

This chain joins TRBV2 and TRBJ2-7, with a weak D call TRBD1 (8 bases). Germline CDR1 and CDR2: SNHLY and FYNNEI. This CDR3 is built from 17 residues. With 3 bases removed from V and 2 bases from J, the gap between germline ends came to 20 bases. CDR3 DNA: TGTGCCAGCAGTGACACAACCATACAGGGGGGGCCCTACGAGCAGTACTTC. It translates to CASSDTTIQGGPYEQYF.

This chain joins TRBV5-1 and TRBJ2-2, with no clear D. Germline V gives CDR1 SGHRS, CDR2 YFSETQ. The V gene lost 1 base and the J gene lost 1 base, with 8 bases spanning the gap. The CDR3 contains 15 residues. The CDR3 DNA reads as TGCGCCAGCAGCTTGAGGCGGATGAACACCGGGGAGCTGTTTTTT. This encodes CASSLRRMNTGELFF.

The J gene is TRBJ2-5, the V gene TRBV5-1; D gene uncertain. The CDR3 is 12 residues long. Germline CDR1 SGHRS, CDR2 YFSETQ. Trimming took off 4 bases at V and 4 bases at J, with 8 bases between the two ends. CDR3 sequence: CASSLGAETQYF. DNA for the CDR3: TGCGCCAGCAGCCTAGGAGCAGAGACCCAGTACTTC.

This chain joins TRBV7-2 and TRBJ1-3, with D hard to call. Germline V gene lookup returns CDR1 SGHTA and CDR2 FQGNSA. This CDR3 contains 14 residues. Trimming stripped 7 bases from V and 7 bases from J, with 17 bases between. CDR3 DNA: TGTGCCAGCACCTCACCCCCCAGTATCAACACCATATATTTT. It specifies CASTSPPSINTIYF.

This clone was found a few times. The chain joins TRBV2 to TRBJ2-2, with D tentatively TRBD1 (6 bases). The CDR3 totals 14 residues. Germline loops: CDR1 SNHLY, CDR2 FYNNEI. V was shortened by 7 bases and J by 5 bases, with 14 bases between the two germline ends. The CDR3 reads CASTEDRLTGELFF. The CDR3 DNA reads as TGTGCCAGCACCGAGGACAGACTGACCGGGGAGCTGTTTTTT.

Concerning this clone itself: The junction does not match germline at one end; this may be a read error. The sample carries other DNA sequences with the same CDR3. The chain couples TRBV6-5 to TRBJ2-1, with 7 bases aligning to TRBD2. Germline V gives CDR1 MNHEY, CDR2 SVGAGI. The CDR3 is 15 amino acids. In nucleotides, the CDR3 is TGCGCCAGCAGCCCGGGGGACTACGATCACAATGAGCAGTTCTTC. Translated, it gives CASSPGDYDHNEQFF.

The chain links TRBV11-2 to TRBJ1-1; 10 bases are a match to TRBD1. Germline V gives CDR1 SGHAT, CDR2 FQNNGV. CDR3 length equals 12 residues. After removal of 5 bases from V and 10 bases from J, the junction contained 4 bases not matched to a gene. In DNA form, the CDR3 reads TGTGCCAGCAGCGCAGACAGGGGGCGAGCTTTCTTT. Translation: CASSADRGRAFF.

This sequence joins TRBV2 and TRBJ1-5; 7 nucleotides agree with TRBD1. Germline V CDR1 and CDR2: SNHLY, FYNNEI. The CDR3 is made up of 17 amino acids. J was trimmed by 1 base and V by 3 bases; bases with no gene match: 9. Here the CDR3 DNA reads TGTGCCAGCAGTGATGGGTCCCGCAGGGGGAGCAATCAGCCCCAGCATTTT. Translated, it gives CASSDGSRRGSNQPQHF.

The chain couples TRBV5-4 to TRBJ2-7; D unclear. V was clipped by 2 bases and J by 2 bases, with 11 bases between them. Germline V gene sequence: CDR1 SGHNT, CDR2 YYREEE (reference sequence). This CDR3 is 14 amino acids long. CDR3 sequence reads: CASSFQNNPYEQYF. CDR3 nucleotides: TGTGCCAGCAGCTTTCAGAACAACCCCTACGAGCAGTACTTC.

The V call is TRBV15, the J call TRBJ2-5; 9 bases align to TRBD1. TRBJ2-7 explains the end of the DNA better; the J call may be wrong. The germline V gene has CDR1 LNHNV and CDR2 YYDKDF (reference sequence). The CDR3 totals 15 residues. For the CDR3, the DNA is TGTGCCACCAGCAGCCCGGGACAGGGCATTCACGAGCAGTACTTC. Protein: CATSSPGQGIHEQYF.

The rearrangement uses TRBV9 and TRBJ2-7, with D perhaps matching TRBD1 (6 bases). Looked up from germline, CDR1 is SGDLS and CDR2 is YYNGEE. This CDR3 has 15 residues. V was pared by 0 bases and J by 6 bases, with 16 bases between. The CDR3: CASSVGGQDGAEQYF. The CDR3 DNA sequence: TGTGCCAGCAGCGTAGGGGGGCAGGATGGTGCCGAGCAGTACTTC.